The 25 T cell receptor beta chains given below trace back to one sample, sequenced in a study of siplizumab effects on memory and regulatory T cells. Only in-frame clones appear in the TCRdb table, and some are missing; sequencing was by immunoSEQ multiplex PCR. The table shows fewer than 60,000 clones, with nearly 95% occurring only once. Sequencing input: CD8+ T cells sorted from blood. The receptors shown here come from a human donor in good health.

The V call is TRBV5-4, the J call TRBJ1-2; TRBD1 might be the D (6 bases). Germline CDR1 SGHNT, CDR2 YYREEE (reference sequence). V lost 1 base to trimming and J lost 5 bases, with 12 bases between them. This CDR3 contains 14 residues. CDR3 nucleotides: TGTGCCAGCAGCTTGTGGGGGGCGGGGTATGGCTACACCTTC. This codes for CASSLWGAGYGYTF.

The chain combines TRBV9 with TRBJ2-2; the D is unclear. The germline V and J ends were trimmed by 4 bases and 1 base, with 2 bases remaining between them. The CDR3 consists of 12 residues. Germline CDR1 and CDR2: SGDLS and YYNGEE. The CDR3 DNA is TGTGCCAGCAGCCAGAACACCGGGGAGCTGTTTTTT. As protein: CASSQNTGELFF.

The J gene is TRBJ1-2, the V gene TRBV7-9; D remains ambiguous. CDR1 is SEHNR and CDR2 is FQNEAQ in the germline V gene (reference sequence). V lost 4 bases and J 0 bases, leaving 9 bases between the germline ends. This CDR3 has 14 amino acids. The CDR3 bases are TGTGCCAGCAGCTCCAACCCAGCTAACTATGGCTACACCTTC. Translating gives CASSSNPANYGYTF.

The CDR3 spells CAWSERANTGELFF. The CDR3 DNA sequence: TGTGCCTGGAGTGAACGGGCGAACACCGGGGAGCTGTTTTTT. The chain is built from TRBV30 and TRBJ2-2, with D uncertain. The CDR3 runs 14 residues. CDR1 is GTSNPN and CDR2 is SVGIG in the germline V gene (reference sequence). V was cut by 1 base and J by 0 bases, with 6 bases left in between. Drawing the rest from reference TRBV30 and TRBJ2-2, the complete variable domain is SQTIHQWPATLVQPVGSPLSLECTVEGTSNPNLYWYRQAAGRGLQLLFYSVGIGQISSEVPQNLSASRPQDRQFILSSKKLLLSDSGFYLCAWSERANTGELFFGEGSRLTVL.

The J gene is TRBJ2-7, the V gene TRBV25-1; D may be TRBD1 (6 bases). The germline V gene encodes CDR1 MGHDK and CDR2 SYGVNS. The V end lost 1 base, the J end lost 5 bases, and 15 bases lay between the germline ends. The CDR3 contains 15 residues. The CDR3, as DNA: TGTGCCAGCAGTGAATCCTTAACAGGGCTGGACGAGCAGTACTTC. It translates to CASSESLTGLDEQYF.

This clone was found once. This chain's CDR3 is CASSRGNEQFF. Written as DNA, the CDR3 is TGCGCCAGCAGCCGAGGGAATGAGCAGTTCTTC. The chain combines TRBV4-1 with TRBJ2-1, with a possible D match to TRBD2 (5 bases). V lost 4 bases and J 7 bases, leaving 5 bases between the germline ends. This CDR3 contains 11 residues. Germline CDR1 is MGHRA and CDR2 is YSYEKL.

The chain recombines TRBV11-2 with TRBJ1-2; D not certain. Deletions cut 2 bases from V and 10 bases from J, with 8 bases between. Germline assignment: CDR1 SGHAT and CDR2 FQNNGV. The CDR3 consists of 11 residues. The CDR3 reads CASSLSWNYTF. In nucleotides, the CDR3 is TGTGCCAGCAGCTTATCCTGGAACTACACCTTC.

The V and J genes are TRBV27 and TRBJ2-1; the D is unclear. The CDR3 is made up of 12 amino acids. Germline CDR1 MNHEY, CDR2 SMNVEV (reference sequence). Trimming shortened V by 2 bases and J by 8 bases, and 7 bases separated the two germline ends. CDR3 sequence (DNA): TGTGCCAGCAGTTTACCGGACGATGAGCAGTTCTTC. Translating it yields CASSLPDDEQFF.

CDR3 sequence reads: CASSADSYNEQFF. CDR3 coding DNA: TGTGCCAGCTCAGCGGACAGTTACAATGAGCAGTTCTTC. The chain combines TRBV18 with TRBJ2-1; TRBD1 is a possible D gene (6 bases). Germline values: CDR1 KGHSH, CDR2 LQKENI. Trimming left V 5 bases short and J 4 bases short, with 9 bases between. The length of the CDR3 is 13 residues.

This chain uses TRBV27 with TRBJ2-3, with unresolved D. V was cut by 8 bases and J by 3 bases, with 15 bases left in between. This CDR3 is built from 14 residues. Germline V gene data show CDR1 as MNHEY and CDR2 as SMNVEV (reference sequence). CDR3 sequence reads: CASWEGYWTDTQYF. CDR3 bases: TGTGCCAGCTGGGAAGGGTATTGGACAGATACGCAGTATTTT.

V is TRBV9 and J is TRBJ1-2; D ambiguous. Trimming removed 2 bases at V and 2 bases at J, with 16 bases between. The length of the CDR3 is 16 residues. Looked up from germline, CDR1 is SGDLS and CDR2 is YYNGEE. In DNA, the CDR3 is TGTGCCAGCAGCGTTGACCTCCGGCAGGAGAACTATGGCTACACCTTC. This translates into CASSVDLRQENYGYTF.

The CDR3 region has the DNA TGTGCCAGCAGCCCAAAGCCAGGTTTTATCTATGGCTACACCTTC. Its translation: CASSPKPGFIYGYTF. The rearrangement joins TRBV9 to TRBJ1-2; D unresolved. V was clipped by 4 bases and J by 4 bases, with 17 bases between them. The CDR3 runs 15 residues. Per the germline V gene, CDR1 is SGDLS and CDR2 is YYNGEE.

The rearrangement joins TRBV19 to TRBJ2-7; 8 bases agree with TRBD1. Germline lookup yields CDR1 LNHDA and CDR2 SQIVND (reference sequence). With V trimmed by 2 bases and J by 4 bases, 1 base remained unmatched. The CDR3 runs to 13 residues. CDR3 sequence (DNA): TGTGCCAGTAGTATACAGGGGGCGTACGAGCAGTACTTC. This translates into CASSIQGAYEQYF.

The CDR3 DNA sequence: TGTGCCAGCAGTTACAGCGGGGGTGCCTACGAGCAGTACTTC. Translating it yields CASSYSGGAYEQYF. The V gene is TRBV27, the J gene TRBJ2-7; 8 bases match TRBD2. The CDR3 is 14 amino acids. Germline V lookup: CDR1 MNHEY, CDR2 SMNVEV (reference sequence). V was clipped by 4 bases and J by 2 bases; unmatched bases: 4.

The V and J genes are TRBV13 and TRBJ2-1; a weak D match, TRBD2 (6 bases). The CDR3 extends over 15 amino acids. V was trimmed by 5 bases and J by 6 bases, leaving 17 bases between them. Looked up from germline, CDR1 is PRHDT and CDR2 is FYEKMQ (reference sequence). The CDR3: CASSRVDRERNEQFF. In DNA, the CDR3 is TGTGCCAGCAGCCGGGTTGATCGGGAGCGCAATGAGCAGTTCTTC. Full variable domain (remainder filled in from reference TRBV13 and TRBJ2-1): AAGVIQSPRHLIKEKRETATLKCYPIPRHDTVYWYQQGPGQDPQFLISFYEKMQSDKGSIPDRFSAQQFSDYHSELNMSSLELGDSALYFCASSRVDRERNEQFFGPGTRLTVL.

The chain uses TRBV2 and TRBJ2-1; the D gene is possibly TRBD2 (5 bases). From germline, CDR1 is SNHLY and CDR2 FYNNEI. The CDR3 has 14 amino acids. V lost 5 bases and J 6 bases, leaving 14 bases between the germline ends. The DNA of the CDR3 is TGTGCCAGCAGTCTAAAAGGGAGCTCCAATGAGCAGTTCTTC. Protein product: CASSLKGSSNEQFF.

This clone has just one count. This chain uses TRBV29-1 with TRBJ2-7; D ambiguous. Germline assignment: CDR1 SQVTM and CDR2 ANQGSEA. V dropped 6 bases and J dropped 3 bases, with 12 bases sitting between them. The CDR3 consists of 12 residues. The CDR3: CSVVYSNYEQYF. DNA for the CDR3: TGCAGCGTCGTTTATAGTAACTACGAGCAGTACTTC.

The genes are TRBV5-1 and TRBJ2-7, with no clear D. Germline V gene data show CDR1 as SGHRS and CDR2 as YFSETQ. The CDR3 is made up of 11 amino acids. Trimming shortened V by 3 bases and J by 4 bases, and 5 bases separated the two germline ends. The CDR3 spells CASSWGYEQYF. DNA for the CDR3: TGCGCCAGCAGCTGGGGTTACGAGCAGTACTTC.

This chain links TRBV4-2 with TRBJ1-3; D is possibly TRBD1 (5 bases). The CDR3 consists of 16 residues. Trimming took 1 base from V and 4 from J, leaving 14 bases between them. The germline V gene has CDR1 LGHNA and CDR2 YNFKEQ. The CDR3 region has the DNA TGTGCCAGCAGCCAAGGGCCTAGGGGAGAGGGAAACACCATATATTTT. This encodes CASSQGPRGEGNTIYF.

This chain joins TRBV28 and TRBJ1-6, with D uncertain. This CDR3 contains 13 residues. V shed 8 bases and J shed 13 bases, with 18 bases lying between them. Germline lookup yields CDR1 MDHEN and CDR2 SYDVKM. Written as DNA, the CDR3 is TGTGCCAGCCGGGCCCCCAATCTGAATCCCCTCCACTTT. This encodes CASRAPNLNPLHF.

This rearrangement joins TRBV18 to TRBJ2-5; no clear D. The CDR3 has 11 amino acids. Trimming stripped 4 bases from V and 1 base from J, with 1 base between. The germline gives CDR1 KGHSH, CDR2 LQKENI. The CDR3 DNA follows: TGTGCCAGCTCACTCCAAGAGACCCAGTACTTC. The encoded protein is CASSLQETQYF. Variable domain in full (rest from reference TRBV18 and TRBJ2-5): NAGVMQNPRHLVRRRGQEARLRCSPMKGHSHVYWYRQLPEEGLKFMVYLQKENIIDESGMPKERFSAEFPKEGPSILRIQQVVRGDSAAYFCASSLQETQYFGPGTRLLVL.

The CDR3 region has the DNA TGTGCCAGCAGACCGAACACTTTGACTACCTACGAGCAGTACTTC. Protein product: CASRPNTLTTYEQYF. This chain joins TRBV27 and TRBJ2-7; weak D call: TRBD2 (5 bases). Germline V lookup: CDR1 MNHEY, CDR2 SMNVEV (reference sequence). V lost 6 bases to trimming and J lost 2 bases, with 17 bases between them. The CDR3 covers 15 residues.

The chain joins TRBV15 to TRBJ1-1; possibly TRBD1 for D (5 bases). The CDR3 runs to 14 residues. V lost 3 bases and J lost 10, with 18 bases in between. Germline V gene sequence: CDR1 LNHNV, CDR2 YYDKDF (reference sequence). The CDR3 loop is CATSSDYRDHGAFF. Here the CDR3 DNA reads TGTGCCACCAGCAGCGACTATAGGGACCACGGAGCTTTCTTT.

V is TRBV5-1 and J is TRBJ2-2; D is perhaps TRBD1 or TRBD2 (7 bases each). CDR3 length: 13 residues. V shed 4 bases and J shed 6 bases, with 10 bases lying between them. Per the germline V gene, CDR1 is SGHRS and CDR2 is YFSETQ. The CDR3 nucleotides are TGCGCCAGCAGCCCAGGGGGGGCCGGGGAGCTGTTTTTT. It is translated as CASSPGGAGELFF.

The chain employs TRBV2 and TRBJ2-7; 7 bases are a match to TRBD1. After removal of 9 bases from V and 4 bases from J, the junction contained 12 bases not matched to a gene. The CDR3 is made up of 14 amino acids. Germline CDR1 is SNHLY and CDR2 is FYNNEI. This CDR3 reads CASTFRQGRYEQYF. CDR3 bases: TGTGCCAGTACCTTCAGACAGGGCAGATACGAGCAGTACTTC.